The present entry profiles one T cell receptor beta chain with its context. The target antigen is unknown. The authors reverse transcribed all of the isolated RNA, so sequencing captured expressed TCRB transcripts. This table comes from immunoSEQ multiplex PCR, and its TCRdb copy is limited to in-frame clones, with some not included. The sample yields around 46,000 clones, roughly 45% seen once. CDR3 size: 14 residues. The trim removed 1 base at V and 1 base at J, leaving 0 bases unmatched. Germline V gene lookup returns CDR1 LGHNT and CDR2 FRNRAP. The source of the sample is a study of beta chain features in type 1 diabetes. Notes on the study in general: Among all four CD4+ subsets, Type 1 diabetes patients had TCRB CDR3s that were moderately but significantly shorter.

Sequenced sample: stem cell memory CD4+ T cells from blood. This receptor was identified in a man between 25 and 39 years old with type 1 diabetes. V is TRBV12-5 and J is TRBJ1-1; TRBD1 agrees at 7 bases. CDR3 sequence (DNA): TGTGCTAGTGGTTTGGACAGGGGGAACACTGAAGCTTTCTTT. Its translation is CASGLDRGNTEAFF. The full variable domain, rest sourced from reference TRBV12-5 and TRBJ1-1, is DARVTQTPRHKVTEMGQEVTMRCQPILGHNTVFWYRQTMMQGLELLAYFRNRAPLDDSGMPKDRFSAEMPDATLATLKIQPSEPRDSAVYFCASGLDRGNTEAFFGQGTRLTVV.